This TCR beta chain emerged from a study of T-cell reconstitution after alpha-beta-depleted transplantation in children. Findings and limits, study-wide: Several patients had high TCRbeta diversity at day 60; it came from surviving recipient T cells and thymic progenitors. The origin of alpha-beta T cells about two months after transplant was reportedly several hundred expanded graft clones.

The V gene lost 7 bases and the J gene lost 4 bases, with 8 bases spanning the gap. The CDR3 covers 12 residues. CDR1 is LGHNT and CDR2 is FRNRAP in the germline V gene. As it was prepared, the TCRbeta library received unique molecular identifiers. MiXCR, applied by TCRdb to the PCR reads, yields one record per CDR3 protein. The repertoire holds about 200,000 distinct CDR3 sequences, with 5.5% to 7% as singletons. This clonotype was seen repeatedly, ten times or more. Its matching antigen is unknown. Source: PBMCs, taken before TCRalphabeta/CD19-depleted stem cell transplant. V and J are TRBV12-5 and TRBJ2-1; the D gene is possibly TRBD2 (5 bases). This TCR was sampled from a girl under two years old with combined immunodeficiency, due to receive a stem cell transplant. The CDR3: CASAREYNEQFF. The CDR3 region has the DNA TGTGCTAGTGCGAGGGAATACAATGAGCAGTTCTTC.